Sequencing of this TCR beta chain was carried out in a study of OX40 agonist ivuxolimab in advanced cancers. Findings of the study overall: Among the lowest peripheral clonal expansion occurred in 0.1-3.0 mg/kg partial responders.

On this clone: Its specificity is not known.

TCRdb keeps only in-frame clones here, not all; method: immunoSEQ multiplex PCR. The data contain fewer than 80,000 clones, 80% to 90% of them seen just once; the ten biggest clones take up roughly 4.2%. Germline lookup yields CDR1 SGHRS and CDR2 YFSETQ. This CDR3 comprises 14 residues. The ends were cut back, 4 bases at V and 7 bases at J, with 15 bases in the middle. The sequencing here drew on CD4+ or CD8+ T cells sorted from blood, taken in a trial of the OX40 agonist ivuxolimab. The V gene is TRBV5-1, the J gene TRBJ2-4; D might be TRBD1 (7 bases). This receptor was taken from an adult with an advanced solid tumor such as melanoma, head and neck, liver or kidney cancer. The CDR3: CASSKGQEGNIQYF. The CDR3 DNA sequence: TGCGCCAGCAGCAAAGGACAGGAGGGCAACATTCAGTACTTC.